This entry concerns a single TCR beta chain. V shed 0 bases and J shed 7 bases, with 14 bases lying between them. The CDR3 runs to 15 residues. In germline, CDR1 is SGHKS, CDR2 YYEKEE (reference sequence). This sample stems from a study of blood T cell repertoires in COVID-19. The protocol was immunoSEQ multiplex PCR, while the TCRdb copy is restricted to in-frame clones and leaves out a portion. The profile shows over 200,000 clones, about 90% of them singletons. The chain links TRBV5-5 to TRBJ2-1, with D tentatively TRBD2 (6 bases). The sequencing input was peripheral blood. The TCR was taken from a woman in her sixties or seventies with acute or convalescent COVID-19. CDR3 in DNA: TGTGCCAGCAGCTTGGACCCTGGAGGGTGGAATGAGCAGTTCTTC. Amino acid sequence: CASSLDPGGWNEQFF.